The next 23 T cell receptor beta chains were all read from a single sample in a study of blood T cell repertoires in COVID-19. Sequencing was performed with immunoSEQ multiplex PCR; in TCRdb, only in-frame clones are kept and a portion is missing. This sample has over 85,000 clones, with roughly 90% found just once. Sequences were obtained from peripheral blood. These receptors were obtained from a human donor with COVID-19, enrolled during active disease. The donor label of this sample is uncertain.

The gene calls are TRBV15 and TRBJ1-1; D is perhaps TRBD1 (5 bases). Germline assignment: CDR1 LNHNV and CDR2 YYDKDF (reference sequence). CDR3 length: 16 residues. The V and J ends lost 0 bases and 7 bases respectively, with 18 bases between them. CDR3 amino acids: CATSRDPLGGNGEAFF. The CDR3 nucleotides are TGTGCCACCAGCAGAGATCCCCTGGGGGGAAACGGTGAAGCTTTCTTT.

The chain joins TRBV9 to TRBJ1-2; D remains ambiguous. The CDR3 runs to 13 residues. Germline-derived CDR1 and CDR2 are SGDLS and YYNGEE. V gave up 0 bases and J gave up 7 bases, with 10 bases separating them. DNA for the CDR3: TGTGCCAGCAGCGTAGCTACTGGCGGTGGCTACACCTTC. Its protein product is CASSVATGGGYTF.

The CDR3 spells CASSPGTGGWTEAFF. CDR3 sequence (DNA): TGTGCCAGCAGTCCCGGGACAGGGGGTTGGACTGAAGCTTTCTTT. This chain uses TRBV2 with TRBJ1-1; TRBD1 aligns across 11 bases. This CDR3 contains 15 residues. V lost 5 bases and J lost 5; bases outside the gene matches: 7. Germline V lookup: CDR1 SNHLY, CDR2 FYNNEI.

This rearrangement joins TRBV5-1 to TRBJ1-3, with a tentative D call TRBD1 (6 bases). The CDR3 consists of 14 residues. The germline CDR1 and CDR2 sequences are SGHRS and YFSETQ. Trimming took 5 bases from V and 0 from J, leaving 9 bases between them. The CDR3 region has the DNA TGCGCCAGCAGACCGGGACACTCTGGAAACACCATATATTTT. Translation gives CASRPGHSGNTIYF.

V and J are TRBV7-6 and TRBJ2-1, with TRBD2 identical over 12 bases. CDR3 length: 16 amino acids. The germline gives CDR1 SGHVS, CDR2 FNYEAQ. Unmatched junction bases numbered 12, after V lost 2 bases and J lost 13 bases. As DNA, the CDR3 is TGTGCCAGCAGCTTATCGTCGGCTAGCGGGGGGGCAAATCAGTTCTTC. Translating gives CASSLSSASGGANQFF.

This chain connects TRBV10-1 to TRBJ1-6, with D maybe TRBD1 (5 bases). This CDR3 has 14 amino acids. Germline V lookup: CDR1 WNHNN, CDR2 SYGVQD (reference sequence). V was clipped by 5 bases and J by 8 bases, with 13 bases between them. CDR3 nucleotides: TGCGCCAGCAGTCAGGGAACGGTGGATTCACCCCTCCACTTT. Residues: CASSQGTVDSPLHF.

The CDR3 sequence is CAISESRGQAINEQFF. DNA of the CDR3: TGTGCCATCAGTGAGTCTAGGGGACAGGCCATCAATGAGCAGTTCTTC. The V and J genes are TRBV10-3 and TRBJ2-1; TRBD1 aligns across 8 bases. This CDR3 comprises 16 residues. The V segment lost 0 bases and the J segment 6 bases; nucleotides outside the gene matches: 7. Germline-derived CDR1 and CDR2 are ENHRY and SYGVKD.

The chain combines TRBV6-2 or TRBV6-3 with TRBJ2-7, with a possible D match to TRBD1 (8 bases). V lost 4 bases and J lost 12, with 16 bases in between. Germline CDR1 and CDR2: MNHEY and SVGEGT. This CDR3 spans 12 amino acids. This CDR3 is CASSLRGDRTYF. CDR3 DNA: TGTGCCAGCAGTTTACGGGGGGACAGGACGTACTTC.

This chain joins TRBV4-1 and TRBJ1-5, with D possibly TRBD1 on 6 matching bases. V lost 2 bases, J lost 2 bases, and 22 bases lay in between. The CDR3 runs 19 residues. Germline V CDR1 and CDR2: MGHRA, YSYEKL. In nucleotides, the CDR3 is TGCGCCAGCAGCCAACCTGATAGAGCAGGGGAGTGGGGCAATCAGCCCCAGCATTTT. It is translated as CASSQPDRAGEWGNQPQHF.

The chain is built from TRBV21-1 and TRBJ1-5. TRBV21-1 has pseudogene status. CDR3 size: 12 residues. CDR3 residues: CASSSRNQPQHF. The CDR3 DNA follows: TGTGCCAGCAGTAGTAGAAATCAGCCCCAGCATTTT.

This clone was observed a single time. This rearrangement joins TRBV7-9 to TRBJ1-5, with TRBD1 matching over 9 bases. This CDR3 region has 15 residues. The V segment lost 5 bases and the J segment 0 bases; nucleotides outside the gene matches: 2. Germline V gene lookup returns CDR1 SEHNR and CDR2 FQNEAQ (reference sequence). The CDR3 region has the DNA TGTGCCAGCAGCCGGACAGGGGCTAGCAATCAGCCCCAGCATTTT. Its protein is CASSRTGASNQPQHF.

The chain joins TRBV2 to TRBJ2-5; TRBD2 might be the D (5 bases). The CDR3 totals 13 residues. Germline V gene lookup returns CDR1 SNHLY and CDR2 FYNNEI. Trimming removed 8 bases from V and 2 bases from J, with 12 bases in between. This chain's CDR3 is CASYGEVQETQYF. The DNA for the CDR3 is TGTGCCAGCTACGGGGAAGTTCAAGAGACCCAGTACTTC.

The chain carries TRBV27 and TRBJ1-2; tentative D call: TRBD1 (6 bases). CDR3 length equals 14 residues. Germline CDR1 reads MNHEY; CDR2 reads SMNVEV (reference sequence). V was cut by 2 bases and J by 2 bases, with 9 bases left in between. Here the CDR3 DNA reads TGTGCCAGCAGTTTAAAGGGGACAAACTATGGCTACACCTTC. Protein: CASSLKGTNYGYTF.

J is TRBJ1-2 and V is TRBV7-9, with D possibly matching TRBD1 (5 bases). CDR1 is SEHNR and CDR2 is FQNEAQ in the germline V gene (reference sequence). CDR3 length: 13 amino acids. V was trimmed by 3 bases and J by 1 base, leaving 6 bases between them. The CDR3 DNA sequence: TGTGCCAGCAGCTTTAGGGGTAACTATGGCTACACCTTC. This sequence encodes CASSFRGNYGYTF.

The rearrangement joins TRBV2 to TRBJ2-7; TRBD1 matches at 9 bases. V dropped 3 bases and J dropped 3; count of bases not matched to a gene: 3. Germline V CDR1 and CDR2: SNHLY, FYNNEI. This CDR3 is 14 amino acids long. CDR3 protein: CASSDGDRDYEQYF. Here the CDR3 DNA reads TGTGCCAGCAGTGATGGGGACAGGGACTACGAGCAGTACTTC.

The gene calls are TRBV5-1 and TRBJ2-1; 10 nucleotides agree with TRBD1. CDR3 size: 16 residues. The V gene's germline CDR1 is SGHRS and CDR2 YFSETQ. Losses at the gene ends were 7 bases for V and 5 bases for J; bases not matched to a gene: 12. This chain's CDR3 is CASGEKTGQGNNEQFF. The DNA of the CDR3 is TGCGCCAGCGGCGAGAAGACGGGACAGGGGAACAATGAGCAGTTCTTC.

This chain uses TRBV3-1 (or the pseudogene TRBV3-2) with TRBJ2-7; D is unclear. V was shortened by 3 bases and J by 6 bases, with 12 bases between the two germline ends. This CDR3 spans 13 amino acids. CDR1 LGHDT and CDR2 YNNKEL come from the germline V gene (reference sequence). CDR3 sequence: CASSHQTAAEQYF. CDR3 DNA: TGTGCCAGCAGCCATCAGACGGCGGCCGAGCAGTACTTC.

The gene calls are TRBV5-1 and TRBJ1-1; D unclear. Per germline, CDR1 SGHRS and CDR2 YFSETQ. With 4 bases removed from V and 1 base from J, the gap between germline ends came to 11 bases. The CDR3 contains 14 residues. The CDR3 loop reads CASSPGGGNTEAFF. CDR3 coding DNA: TGCGCCAGCAGCCCTGGAGGAGGGAACACTGAAGCTTTCTTT.

In DNA, the CDR3 is TGCGCCAGCAGCCAGGCCCAGGGCCGCTTCTACGAGCAGTACTTC. This encodes CASSQAQGRFYEQYF. The chain joins TRBV4-1 to TRBJ2-7, with D perhaps TRBD1 (5 bases). V lost 3 bases and J 3 bases, leaving 15 bases between the germline ends. The CDR3 sequence is 15 residues long. Looked up from germline, CDR1 is MGHRA and CDR2 is YSYEKL.

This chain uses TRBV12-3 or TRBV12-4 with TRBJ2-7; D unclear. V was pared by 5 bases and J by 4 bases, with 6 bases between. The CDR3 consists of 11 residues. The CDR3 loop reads CASSKSYEQYF. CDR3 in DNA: TGTGCCAGCAGTAAGAGTTACGAGCAGTACTTC.

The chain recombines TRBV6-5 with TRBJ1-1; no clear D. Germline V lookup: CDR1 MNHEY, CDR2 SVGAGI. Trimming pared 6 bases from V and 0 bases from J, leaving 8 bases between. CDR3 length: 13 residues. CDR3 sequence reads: CASRRTVNTEAFF. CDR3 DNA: TGTGCCAGCAGGAGAACAGTGAACACTGAAGCTTTCTTT.

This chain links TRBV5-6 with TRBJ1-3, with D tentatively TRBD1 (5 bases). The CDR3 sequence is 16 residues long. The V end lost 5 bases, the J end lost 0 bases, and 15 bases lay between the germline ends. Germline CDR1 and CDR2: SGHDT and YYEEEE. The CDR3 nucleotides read TGTGCCAGCAGTCCGGTGGGGCCCCTCTCTGGAAACACCATATATTTT. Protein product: CASSPVGPLSGNTIYF.

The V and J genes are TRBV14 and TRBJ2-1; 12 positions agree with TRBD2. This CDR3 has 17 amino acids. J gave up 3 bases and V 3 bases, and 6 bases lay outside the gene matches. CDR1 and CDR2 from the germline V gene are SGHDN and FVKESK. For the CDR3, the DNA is TGTGCCAGCAGCCACTTGACTAGCGGGGGCCGCTACAATGAGCAGTTCTTC. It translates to CASSHLTSGGRYNEQFF.